This T cell receptor beta chain was sequenced during a study of vaccination effects on CD4 cells after COVID-19. The method was immunoSEQ multiplex PCR; TCRdb's version includes in-frame clones alone and lacks a portion of them. The table has some 40,000 clones, 76% seen once; the top ten hold about 3.8%. This clone was counted only a few times. The antigen is not known. Trimming stripped 2 bases from V and 10 bases from J, with 15 bases between. The CDR3 covers 14 residues. Looked up from germline, CDR1 is GTSNPN and CDR2 is SVGIG (reference sequence). Following 10 days of culture, CD4+ T cells were isolated. This individual tested PCR-positive for SARS-CoV-2 infection between March and December 2020. Of the BNT162b2 and mRNA-1273 vaccines, participants received two doses of one or the other. At days 3 and 7, half of the medium was exchanged for IL-2 medium.

The chain uses TRBV30 and TRBJ1-6; weak D call: TRBD1 (6 bases). The receptor was derived from a human donor who had a prior SARS-CoV-2 infection. Sequenced here: CD4+ T cells from PBMCs cultured without peptide, sampled after COVID-19 vaccination. The CDR3 DNA is TGTGCCTGGAGTCAACAACAGGGAGGCTCACCCCTCCACTTT. This translates into CAWSQQQGGSPLHF.